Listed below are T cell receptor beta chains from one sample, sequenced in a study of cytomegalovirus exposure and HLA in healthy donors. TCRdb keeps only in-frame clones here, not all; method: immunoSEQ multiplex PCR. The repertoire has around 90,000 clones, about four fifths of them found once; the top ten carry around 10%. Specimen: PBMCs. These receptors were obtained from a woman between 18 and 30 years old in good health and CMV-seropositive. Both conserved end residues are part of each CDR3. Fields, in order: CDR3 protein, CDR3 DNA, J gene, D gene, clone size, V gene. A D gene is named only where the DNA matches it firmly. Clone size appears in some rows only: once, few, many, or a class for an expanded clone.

CDR3aa: CASSPDRVAFF; CDR3nt: TGTGCCAGCTCACCAGACAGGGTGGCTTTCTTT; j_gene: TRBJ1-1; d_gene: TRBD1; abundance: .; v_gene: TRBV18
CDR3aa: CASSYYLGQGPYEQYF; CDR3nt: TGTGCCAGCAGTTATTACTTGGGACAGGGCCCCTACGAGCAATACTTC; j_gene: TRBJ2-7; d_gene: TRBD1; abundance: .; v_gene: TRBV6-5
CDR3aa: CASSRQGAHTGELFF; CDR3nt: TGTGCCAGCAGCAGACAGGGGGCCCACACCGGGGAGCTGTTTTTT; j_gene: TRBJ2-2; d_gene: TRBD1; abundance: .; v_gene: TRBV6-6
CDR3aa: CAISVVAGGYNEQFF; CDR3nt: TGTGCCATCAGTGTAGTGGCGGGGGGGTACAATGAGCAGTTCTTC; j_gene: TRBJ2-1; d_gene: TRBD2; abundance: .; v_gene: TRBV10-3
CDR3aa: CASTRAGEQYF; CDR3nt: TGTGCCAGCACGAGGGCGGGGGAGCAGTACTTC; j_gene: TRBJ2-7; d_gene: .; abundance: .; v_gene: TRBV6-5
CDR3aa: CASSLASEGAREQYF; CDR3nt: TGTGCCAGCAGCTTGGCCTCAGAGGGGGCGAGGGAGCAGTACTTC; j_gene: TRBJ2-7; d_gene: TRBD1; abundance: .; v_gene: TRBV5-4
CDR3aa: CASSPLGTGARSGNTIYF; CDR3nt: TGTGCCAGCAGTCCCCTAGGGACAGGCGCCCGCTCTGGAAACACCATATATTTT; j_gene: TRBJ1-3; d_gene: TRBD1; abundance: .; v_gene: TRBV27
CDR3aa: CASSLDPGTGFNSPLHF; CDR3nt: TGCGCCAGCAGCTTGGACCCCGGGACAGGATTTAATTCACCCCTCCACTTT; j_gene: TRBJ1-6; d_gene: TRBD1; abundance: once; v_gene: TRBV5-1
CDR3aa: CASSATRQGEVEKLFF; CDR3nt: TGTGCCAGCAGTGCCACCCGACAGGGGGAGGTTGAAAAACTGTTTTTT; j_gene: TRBJ1-4; d_gene: TRBD1; abundance: .; v_gene: TRBV25-1
CDR3aa: CSVRGEKLFF; CDR3nt: TGCAGCGTTAGGGGTGAAAAACTGTTTTTT; j_gene: TRBJ1-4; d_gene: .; abundance: .; v_gene: TRBV29-1